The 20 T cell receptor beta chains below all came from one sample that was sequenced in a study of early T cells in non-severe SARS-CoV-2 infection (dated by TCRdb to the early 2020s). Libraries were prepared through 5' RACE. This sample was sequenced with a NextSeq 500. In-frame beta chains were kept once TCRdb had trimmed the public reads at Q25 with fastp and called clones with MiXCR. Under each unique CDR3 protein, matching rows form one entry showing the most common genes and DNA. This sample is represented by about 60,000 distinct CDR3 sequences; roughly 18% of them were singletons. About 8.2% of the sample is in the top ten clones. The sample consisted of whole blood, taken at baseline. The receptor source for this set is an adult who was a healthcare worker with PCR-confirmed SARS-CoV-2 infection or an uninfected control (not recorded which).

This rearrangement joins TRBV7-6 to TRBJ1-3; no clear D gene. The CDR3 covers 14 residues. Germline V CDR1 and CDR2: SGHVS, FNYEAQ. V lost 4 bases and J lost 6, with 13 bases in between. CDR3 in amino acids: CASSSPGRENTIYF. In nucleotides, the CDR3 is TGTGCCAGCAGCTCCCCCGGACGGGAAAACACCATATATTTT.

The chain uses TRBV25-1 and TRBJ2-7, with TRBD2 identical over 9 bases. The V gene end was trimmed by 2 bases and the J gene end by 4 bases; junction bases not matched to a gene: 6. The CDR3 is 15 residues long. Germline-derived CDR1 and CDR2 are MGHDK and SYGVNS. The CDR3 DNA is TGTGCCAGCAGTGAAGGGGTAGCGGGAGAGTACGAGCAGTACTTC. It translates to CASSEGVAGEYEQYF.

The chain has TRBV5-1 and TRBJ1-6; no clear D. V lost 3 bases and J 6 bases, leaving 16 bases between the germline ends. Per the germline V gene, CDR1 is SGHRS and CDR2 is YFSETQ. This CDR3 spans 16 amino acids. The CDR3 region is CASSSGRAGGNSPLHF. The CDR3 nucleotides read TGCGCCAGCAGCTCCGGACGGGCAGGCGGTAATTCACCCCTCCACTTT.

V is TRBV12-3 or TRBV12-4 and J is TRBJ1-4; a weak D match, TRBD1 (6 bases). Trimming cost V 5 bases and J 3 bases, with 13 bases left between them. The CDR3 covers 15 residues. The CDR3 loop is CASSRNRAANEKLFF. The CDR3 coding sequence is TGTGCCAGCAGTCGCAACAGGGCGGCTAATGAAAAACTGTTTTTT.

CDR3 DNA: TGTGCCAGCAGCTTACAAGTCGGAAGTACTGAAGCTTTCTTT. Protein sequence: CASSLQVGSTEAFF. The V gene is TRBV7-2, the J gene TRBJ1-1; D is unresolved. CDR3 length equals 14 residues. CDR1 and CDR2 from the germline V gene are SGHTA and FQGNSA. Trimming shortened V by 2 bases and J by 5 bases, and 12 bases separated the two germline ends. The full variable domain, its missing parts supplied by reference TRBV7-2 and TRBJ1-1, is GAGVSQSPSNKVTEKGKDVELRCDPISGHTALYWYRQSLGQGLEFLIYFQGNSAPDKSGLPSDRFSAERTGGSVSTLTIQRTQQEDSAVYLCASSLQVGSTEAFFGQGTRLTVV.

The CDR3 DNA reads as TGTGCCAGCAGCCGAAGCGGGATCGTGTACGAGCAGTACTTC. This encodes CASSRSGIVYEQYF. This sequence joins TRBV7-2 and TRBJ2-7, with TRBD2 matching 7 bases. V was clipped by 5 bases and J by 4 bases; unmatched bases: 8. Germline CDR1 reads SGHTA; CDR2 reads FQGNSA. This CDR3 has 14 residues. Supplemented by reference TRBV7-2 and TRBJ2-7, the full variable domain reads GAGVSQSPSNKVTEKGKDVELRCDPISGHTALYWYRQSLGQGLEFLIYFQGNSAPDKSGLPSDRFSAERTGGSVSTLTIQRTQQEDSAVYLCASSRSGIVYEQYFGPGTRLTVT.

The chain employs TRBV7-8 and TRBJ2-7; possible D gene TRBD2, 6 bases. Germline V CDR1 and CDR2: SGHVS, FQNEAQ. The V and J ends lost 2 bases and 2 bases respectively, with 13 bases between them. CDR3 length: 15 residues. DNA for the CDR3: TGTGCCAGCAGCTTAAGGGACTCCGATGCCTACGAGCAGTACTTC. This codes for CASSLRDSDAYEQYF.

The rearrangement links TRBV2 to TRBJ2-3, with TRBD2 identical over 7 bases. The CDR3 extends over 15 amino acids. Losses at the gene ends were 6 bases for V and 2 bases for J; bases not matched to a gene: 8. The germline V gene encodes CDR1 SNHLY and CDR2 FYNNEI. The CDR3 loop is CASRKGAGITDTQYF. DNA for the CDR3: TGTGCCAGCAGGAAGGGAGCGGGAATCACAGATACGCAGTATTTT.

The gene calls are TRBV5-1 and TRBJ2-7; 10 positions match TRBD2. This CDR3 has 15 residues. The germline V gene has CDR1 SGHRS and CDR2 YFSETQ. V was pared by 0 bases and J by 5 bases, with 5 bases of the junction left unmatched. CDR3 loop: CASSLGASGSHEQYF. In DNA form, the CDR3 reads TGCGCCAGCAGCTTGGGGGCTAGCGGGAGCCACGAGCAGTACTTC.

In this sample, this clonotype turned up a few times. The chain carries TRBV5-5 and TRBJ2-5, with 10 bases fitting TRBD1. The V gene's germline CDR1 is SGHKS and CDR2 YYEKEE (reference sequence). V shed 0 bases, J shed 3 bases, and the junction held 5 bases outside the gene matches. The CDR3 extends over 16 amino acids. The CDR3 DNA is TGTGCCAGCAGCTTGGGACCCGGGACAGGGGAAGAGACCCAGTACTTC. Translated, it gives CASSLGPGTGEETQYF.

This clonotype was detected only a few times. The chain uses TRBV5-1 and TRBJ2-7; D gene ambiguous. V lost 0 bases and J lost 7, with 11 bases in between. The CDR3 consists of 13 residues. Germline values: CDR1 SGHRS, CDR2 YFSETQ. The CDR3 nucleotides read TGCGCCAGCAGCTTGGAGATAGCCGGGGAGCAGTACTTC. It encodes CASSLEIAGEQYF.

The CDR3: CASSFSNEQFF. CDR3 bases: TGTGCCAGCAGCTTTTCCAATGAGCAGTTCTTC. The chain couples TRBV7-2 to TRBJ2-1; no clear D gene. The germline CDR1 and CDR2 sequences are SGHTA and FQGNSA. The CDR3 has 11 amino acids. V dropped 3 bases and J dropped 6 bases, with 3 bases sitting between them.

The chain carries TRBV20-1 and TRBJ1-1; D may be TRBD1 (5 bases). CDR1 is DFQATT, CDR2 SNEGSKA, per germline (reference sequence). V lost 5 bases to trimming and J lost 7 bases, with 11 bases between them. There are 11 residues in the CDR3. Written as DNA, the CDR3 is TGCAGTGCTCAGGACAAGCTTGAAGCTTTCTTT. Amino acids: CSAQDKLEAFF.

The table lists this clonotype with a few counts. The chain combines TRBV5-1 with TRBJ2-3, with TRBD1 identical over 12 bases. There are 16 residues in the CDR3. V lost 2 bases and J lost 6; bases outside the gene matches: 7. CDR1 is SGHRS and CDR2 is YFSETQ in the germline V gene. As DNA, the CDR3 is TGCGCCAGCAGCTTATTGGGACAGGGGGCAGCCGATACGCAGTATTTT. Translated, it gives CASSLLGQGAADTQYF.

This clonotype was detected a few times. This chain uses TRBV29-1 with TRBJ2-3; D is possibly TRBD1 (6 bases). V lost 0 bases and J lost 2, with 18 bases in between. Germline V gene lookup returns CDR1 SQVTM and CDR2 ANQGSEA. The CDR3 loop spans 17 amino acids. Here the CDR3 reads CSVEDNGQTFPTDTQYF. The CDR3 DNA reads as TGCAGCGTTGAAGATAACGGACAGACCTTCCCCACAGATACGCAGTATTTT.

CDR3 sequence reads: CATTGGVEAFF. In nucleotides, the CDR3 is TGTGCCACGACAGGGGGCGTAGAAGCTTTCTTT. The chain has TRBV6-6 and TRBJ1-1; 10 bases fit TRBD1. Germline V lookup: CDR1 MNHNY, CDR2 SVGAGI (reference sequence). Unmatched junction bases numbered 4, after V lost 10 bases and J lost 8 bases. The CDR3 is 11 residues long.

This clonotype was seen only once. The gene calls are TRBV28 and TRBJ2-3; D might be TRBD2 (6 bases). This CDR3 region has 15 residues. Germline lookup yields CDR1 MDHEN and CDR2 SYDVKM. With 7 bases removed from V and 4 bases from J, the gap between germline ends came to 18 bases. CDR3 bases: TGTGCCAGCATCTCGGAGGGTGGGCCGGCAGATACGCAGTATTTT. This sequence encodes CASISEGGPADTQYF.

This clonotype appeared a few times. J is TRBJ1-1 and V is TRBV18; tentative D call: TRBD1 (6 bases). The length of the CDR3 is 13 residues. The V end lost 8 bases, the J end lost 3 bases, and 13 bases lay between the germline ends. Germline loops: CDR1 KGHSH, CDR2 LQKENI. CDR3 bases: TGTGCCAGCACAATCGGGGGGCACACTGAAGCTTTCTTT. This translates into CASTIGGHTEAFF. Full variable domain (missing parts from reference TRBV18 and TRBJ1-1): NAGVMQNPRHLVRRRGQEARLRCSPMKGHSHVYWYRQLPEEGLKFMVYLQKENIIDESGMPKERFSAEFPKEGPSILRIQQVVRGDSAAYFCASTIGGHTEAFFGQGTRLTVV.

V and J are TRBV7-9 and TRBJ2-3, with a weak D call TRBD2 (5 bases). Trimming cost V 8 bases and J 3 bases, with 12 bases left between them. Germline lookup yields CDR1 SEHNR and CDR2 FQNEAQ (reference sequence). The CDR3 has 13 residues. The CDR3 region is CASVRTPTDTQYF. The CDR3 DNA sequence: TGTGCCAGCGTAAGGACTCCGACAGATACGCAGTATTTT.

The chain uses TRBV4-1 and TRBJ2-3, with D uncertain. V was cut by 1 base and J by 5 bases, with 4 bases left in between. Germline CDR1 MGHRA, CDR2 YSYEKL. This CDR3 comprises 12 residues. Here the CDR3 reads CASSQGQDTQYF. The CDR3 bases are TGCGCCAGCAGCCAAGGACAAGATACGCAGTATTTT.